The 12 T cell receptor beta chains below come from one sample, sequenced in a study of T cells in Graves' hyperthyroidism and ophthalmopathy. Amplification yielded TCR beta CDR3 regions, with RNA transcripts as the source. First-round RT-PCR with HTBI primers amplified the TCR CDR3 region. TCRdb reprocessed the multiplex PCR reads via MiXCR and lists one record per CDR3 protein. The sample lists roughly 49,000 distinct CDR3 sequences; roughly 50% were seen once. Sample: peripheral blood or thyroid tissue (not recorded which). All receptors derive from a man younger than 35 with Graves' hyperthyroidism.

On this clonotype: An end of the junction differs from the germline gene, which may be a read error. The chain joins TRBV15 to TRBJ1-2, with D unresolved. The CDR3 has 13 amino acids. Per the germline V gene, CDR1 is LNHNV and CDR2 is YYDKDF (reference sequence). In DNA, the CDR3 is TGTGCCACCAGCGGAGAGGTAAAGGATGGCTACACCTTC. Residues: CATSGEVKDGYTF.

There are many counts of this clonotype. This chain links TRBV20-1 with TRBJ1-5; 7 bases are a match to TRBD1. With 0 bases clipped from V and 7 bases from J, the junction kept 12 bases outside the gene matches. Germline lookup yields CDR1 DFQATT and CDR2 SNEGSKA (reference sequence). There are 16 residues in the CDR3. This CDR3 reads CSARDSRGVRTQPQHF. CDR3 sequence (DNA): TGCAGTGCTAGAGATAGCAGGGGGGTAAGGACCCAGCCCCAGCATTTT.

There are many counts of this clonotype. The chain employs TRBV7-2 and TRBJ1-2; a weak D match, TRBD1 (5 bases). V was pared by 3 bases and J by 3 bases, with 11 bases between. The CDR3 spans 14 residues. Per germline, CDR1 SGHTA and CDR2 FQGNSA. CDR3: CASSFYGADYGYTF. In DNA form, the CDR3 reads TGTGCCAGCAGCTTTTACGGGGCGGACTATGGCTACACCTTC.

V and J are TRBV7-9 and TRBJ1-1; D gene uncertain. CDR3 length: 12 residues. Germline V gives CDR1 SEHNR, CDR2 FQNEAQ (reference sequence). Trimming pared 8 bases from V and 0 bases from J, leaving 7 bases between. CDR3 bases: TGTGCCAGCCAGCAGATGAACACTGAAGCTTTCTTT. It translates to CASQQMNTEAFF.

The rearrangement links TRBV7-9 to TRBJ1-2; 9 nucleotides align to TRBD1. This CDR3 spans 13 amino acids. Looked up from germline, CDR1 is SEHNR and CDR2 is FQNEAQ (reference sequence). J was trimmed by 7 bases and V by 5 bases; bases with no gene match: 5. The CDR3 sequence: CASSGTGSSGYTF. The CDR3 DNA reads TGTGCCAGCAGCGGGACAGGGTCGTCTGGCTACACCTTC.

This clonotype came up many times. This sequence joins TRBV7-2 and TRBJ1-2; 7 nucleotides line up with TRBD1. The ends lost 1 base at V and 1 base at J; junction bases unmatched: 9. CDR1 is SGHTA and CDR2 is FQGNSA in the germline V gene. The CDR3 has 17 amino acids. Written as DNA, the CDR3 is TGTGCCAGCAGCTTAGGGCTTTCACAGGGGAGTAACTATGGCTACACCTTC. Its protein is CASSLGLSQGSNYGYTF.

This clonotype has only one observation. The rearrangement joins TRBV19 to TRBJ1-1; tentative D call: TRBD1 (5 bases). Germline CDR1 LNHDA, CDR2 SQIVND (reference sequence). The V end was cut by 7 bases, the J end by 4 bases, with 16 bases between. The CDR3 runs 14 residues. CDR3 bases: TGTGCCAGTACCTTCGCAGGGCAGGGCACTGAAGCTTTCTTT. This encodes CASTFAGQGTEAFF.

This clonotype was observed once. The CDR3 carries no conserved terminal phenylalanine or tryptophan, so it likely arises from a read error. The DNA is left out, because the CDR3 cannot be placed on it with certainty; the CDR3 is given as TCRdb lists it. The V call is TRBV7-9, the J call TRBJ1-6; the table's D gene call, TRBD1, was not cross checked with the DNA. The CDR3 has 16 amino acids, counting both end residues. Germline loops: CDR1 SEHNR, CDR2 FQNEAQ (reference sequence). CDR3 sequence: CASSRRWDTPNSPPHS.

This clonotype was detected many times. The chain carries TRBV6-5 and TRBJ1-2; D ambiguous. V was clipped by 5 bases and J by 6 bases, with 13 bases between them. The germline gives CDR1 MNHEY, CDR2 SVGAGI. CDR3 length: 13 amino acids. In DNA, the CDR3 is TGTGCCAGCAGTCCGGGCCCTGGACATGGCTACACCTTC. Protein sequence: CASSPGPGHGYTF.

The J gene is TRBJ2-5, the V gene TRBV10-3; D is unresolved. The germline V and J ends were trimmed by 10 bases and 3 bases, with 12 bases remaining between them. There are 12 residues in the CDR3. Germline V CDR1 and CDR2: ENHRY, SYGVKD. CDR3 coding DNA: TGTGCCACCAACGCTCCAGAAGAGACCCAGTACTTC. Translation: CATNAPEETQYF.

J is TRBJ1-2 and V is TRBV7-2; the D is unclear. The CDR3 has 14 amino acids. Between the trimmed V and J ends, which lost 7 bases and 7 bases, there was a span of 19 bases. Germline V lookup: CDR1 SGHTA, CDR2 FQGNSA. CDR3 sequence (DNA): TGTGCCAGCACCTCGAACGTGGTCGGGTTTGGCTACACCTTC. This codes for CASTSNVVGFGYTF.

About this clonotype: The junction shows a germline mismatch at one end, possibly a read error. J is TRBJ2-7 and V is TRBV7-6, with 8 bases fitting TRBD1. Germline lookup yields CDR1 SGHVS and CDR2 FNYEAQ. The CDR3 is 15 amino acids. The CDR3 DNA reads as TGTGCCCGCAGCTTCGGGACAGGTTACTCCTACGAGCAGCACTTC. Its translation: CARSFGTGYSYEQHF.